This is a list of T cell receptor beta chains from one sample in a study of T cell repertoires in cytomegalovirus infection. TCRdb recomputed calls from the reads with MiXCR, one row per CDR3 protein. The sample yields approximately 180,000 distinct CDR3 sequences, roughly 9.8% seen once. The specimen was PBMCs. These receptors were obtained from a human donor in good health (CMV status not recorded). Some clones in this sample may be carry-over from other donors' samples. Both conserved end residues are part of each CDR3. D genes are given only for firm matches. Only part of the rows carry a size: once, few, many, or a class if the clone is expanded.

J: TRBJ2-7
D: -
V: TRBV28
size: many
DNA: TGTGCCAGCAACAGGCGTTCCTACGAGCAGTACTTC
CDR3: CASNRRSYEQYF

J: TRBJ2-3
D: TRBD2
V: TRBV7-8
size: many
DNA: TGTGCCAGCAGCTTAGAGCCCTCACTAGCGGGGAGCACAGATACGCAGTATTTT
CDR3: CASSLEPSLAGSTDTQYF

J: TRBJ2-3
D: -
V: TRBV6-2/TRBV6-3
size: -
DNA: TGTGCCAGCAGTTACTTCGGGAAAGGCACAGATACGCAGTATTTT
CDR3: CASSYFGKGTDTQYF

J: TRBJ2-2
D: -
V: TRBV6-2/TRBV6-3
size: many
DNA: TGTGCCAGCAGACGCCCTCGGGGGGCAAACACCGGGGAGCTGTTTTTT
CDR3: CASRRPRGANTGELFF

J: TRBJ2-6
D: -
V: TRBV6-2/TRBV6-3
size: many
DNA: TGTGCCAGCGAGCCTGACAGCTCTGGGGCCAACGTCCTGACTTTC
CDR3: CASEPDSSGANVLTF

J: TRBJ1-2
D: -
V: TRBV4-3
size: many
DNA: TGCGCCAGCAGCCAAGCCCGAGGGAGCCTTAACTATGGCTACACCTTC
CDR3: CASSQARGSLNYGYTF

J: TRBJ1-1
D: -
V: TRBV7-2
size: many
DNA: TGTGCCAGCAGCTTCCTTGACACTGAAGCTTTCTTT
CDR3: CASSFLDTEAFF

J: TRBJ1-1
D: -
V: TRBV7-2
size: many
DNA: TGTGCCAGCAGCCCTCCGGGGGCGAACACTGAAGCTTTCTTT
CDR3: CASSPPGANTEAFF

J: TRBJ2-1
D: -
V: TRBV19
size: few
DNA: TGTGCCAGTATGGGTCAGAATGAGCAGTTCTTC
CDR3: CASMGQNEQFF

J: TRBJ1-3
D: -
V: TRBV29-1
size: -
DNA: TGCAGCGTTGAAGCACAGAGAGGAAACACCATATATTTT
CDR3: CSVEAQRGNTIYF

J: TRBJ2-1
D: -
V: TRBV9
size: many
DNA: TGTGCCAGCAGCGTAGACCGGACCGACAATGAGCAGTTCTTC
CDR3: CASSVDRTDNEQFF

J: TRBJ2-6
D: TRBD1
V: TRBV6-6
size: -
DNA: TGTGCCAGCACCGAGACAGGGGGCGCATACCGAAGCTCTGGGGCCAACGTCCTGACTTTC
CDR3: CASTETGGAYRSSGANVLTF

J: TRBJ2-5
D: -
V: TRBV7-2
size: many
DNA: TGTGCCAGCAGCTTAGGTGTCGGGGAGACCCAGTACTTC
CDR3: CASSLGVGETQYF

J: TRBJ2-1
D: -
V: TRBV7-9
size: many
DNA: TGTGCCAGCGACATCAATGAGCAGTTCTTC
CDR3: CASDINEQFF

J: TRBJ2-1
D: -
V: TRBV6-2/TRBV6-3
size: few
DNA: TGTGCCAGCAGTATCATAACCTTGAACCCGGATGAGCAGTTCTTC
CDR3: CASSIITLNPDEQFF

J: TRBJ2-7
D: TRBD1
V: TRBV28
size: many
DNA: TGTGCCAGCAGTTCCTCGGGACAGGGGTCCGACGAGCAGTACTTC
CDR3: CASSSSGQGSDEQYF